This record covers a single TCR beta chain. The data were taken from a study of cytomegalovirus exposure and HLA in healthy donors. The data were produced by immunoSEQ multiplex PCR, yet TCRdb's version contains in-frame clones alone and is incomplete. Of 130,000 to 150,000 clones in the sample, approximately 90% are singletons; the top ten hold about 6.6%. The sample was PBMCs. The receptor was isolated from a woman aged 25 to 39 in good health and CMV-seropositive.

CDR3 sequence (DNA): TGTGCCAGCAGTCGGGACAGGGGCAGAGAAAAACTGTTTTTT. This gives the protein CASSRDRGREKLFF. This chain links TRBV2 with TRBJ1-4, with 10 bases matching TRBD1. CDR3 length equals 14 residues. The junction had 5 bases not matched to a gene; V was cut back by 5 bases and J by 8 bases. Germline V lookup: CDR1 SNHLY, CDR2 FYNNEI. The full variable domain, in which reference TRBV2 and TRBJ1-4 provide the parts outside the CDR3, is EPEVTQTPSHQVTQMGQEVILRCVPISNHLYFYWYRQILGQKVEFLVSFYNNEISEKSEIFDDQFSVERPDGSNFTLKIRSTKLEDSAMYFCASSRDRGREKLFFGSGTQLSVL.